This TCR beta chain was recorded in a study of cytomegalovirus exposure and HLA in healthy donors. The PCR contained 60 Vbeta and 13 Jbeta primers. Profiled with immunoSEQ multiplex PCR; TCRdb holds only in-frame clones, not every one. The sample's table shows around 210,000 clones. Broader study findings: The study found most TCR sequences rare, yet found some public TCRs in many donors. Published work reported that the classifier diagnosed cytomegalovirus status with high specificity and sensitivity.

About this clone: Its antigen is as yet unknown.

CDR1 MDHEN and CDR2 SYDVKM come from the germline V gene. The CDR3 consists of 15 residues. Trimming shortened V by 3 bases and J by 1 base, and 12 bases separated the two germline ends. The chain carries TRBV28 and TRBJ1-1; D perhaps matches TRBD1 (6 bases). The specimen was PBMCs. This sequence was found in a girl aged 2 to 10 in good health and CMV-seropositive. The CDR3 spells CASSFDPTGNTEAFF. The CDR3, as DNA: TGTGCCAGCAGTTTCGATCCGACAGGGAACACTGAAGCTTTCTTT.